This T cell receptor (beta chain) was captured by sequencing in a study of CD8+ T cells in alopecia areata. On the study more broadly: Patients in the treated group were given tofacitinib by mouth, 5 to 10 mg twice a day. Tofacitinib continued for 6 to 18 months and was then withheld for 6 months. Whole-study results and caveats: Alopecia totalis/universalis scalp especially showed more expanded CD8+ clones than normal scalp.

Remarks on this clone: Its specificity is not known.

Trimming shortened V by 1 base and J by 6 bases, and 10 bases separated the two germline ends. CDR3 size: 13 residues. CDR1 and CDR2 from the germline V gene are MGHRA and YSYEKL. The study team obtained lesional scalp punch biopsies and peripheral blood from alopecia areata patients. As the sequencing template, cDNA was produced by extracting RNA and reverse transcribing it. Sequenced by immunoSEQ multiplex PCR; TCRdb stores in-frame clones only, minus some. The data show 140,000 to 150,000 clones, roughly 50% seen once. This chain joins TRBV4-1 and TRBJ2-7; no clear D. Here the sequenced sample was CD4+ T cells sorted from blood, taken at week 0. The sequence was obtained from a human donor with alopecia areata. CDR3 sequence (DNA): TGCGCCAGCAGCCAAGCGCCGCGTCGCGAGCAGTACTTC. Translating gives CASSQAPRREQYF.